Listed here are 18 T cell receptor beta chains from one sample, sequenced in a study of control samples from healthy donors and cancer patients. Method: immunoSEQ multiplex PCR; TCRdb's copy keeps in-frame clones and lacks some. Found here are about 120,000 clones, about 94% of them singletons; the top ten hold approximately 2.5%. The sample consisted of blood. Receptor source: a man under 40 in good health.

The chain employs TRBV19 and TRBJ1-2, with 8 bases fitting TRBD1. V dropped 5 bases and J dropped 1; count of bases not matched to a gene: 3. The CDR3 extends over 14 amino acids. CDR1 LNHDA and CDR2 SQIVND come from the germline V gene (reference sequence). CDR3 residues: CASSSTGDNYGYTF. CDR3 bases: TGTGCCAGTAGTTCGACAGGGGATAACTATGGCTACACCTTC.

The chain is built from TRBV11-3 and TRBJ2-5, with a weak D call TRBD2 (5 bases). Germline V gives CDR1 SGHNT, CDR2 YENEEA. This CDR3 is 12 amino acids long. V was trimmed by 5 bases and J by 5 bases, leaving 9 bases between them. CDR3 DNA: TGTGCCAGCAGCCGAGGCGGGGAGACCCAGTACTTC. Amino acid sequence: CASSRGGETQYF.

The CDR3 spells CASSEAWRVKEDTIYF. DNA for the CDR3: TGTGCCAGCAGTGAAGCATGGAGGGTCAAGGAGGACACCATATATTTT. The rearrangement uses TRBV2 and TRBJ1-3; D is unclear. This CDR3 has 16 amino acids. In germline, CDR1 is SNHLY, CDR2 FYNNEI. Trimming removed 0 bases from V and 8 bases from J, with 17 bases in between.

The chain employs TRBV7-9 and TRBJ2-1, with TRBD1 matching 7 bases. Germline V gene data show CDR1 as SEHNR and CDR2 as FQNEAQ (reference sequence). The CDR3 extends over 15 amino acids. Losses at the gene ends were 3 bases for V and 6 bases for J; bases not matched to a gene: 8. The CDR3 region is CASSLVGYRGNEQFF. The CDR3 region has the DNA TGTGCCAGCAGCTTGGTTGGGTACAGGGGCAATGAGCAGTTCTTC.

The chain joins TRBV18 to TRBJ1-4, with D uncertain. The V end was cut by 0 bases, the J end by 8 bases, with 13 bases between. In germline, CDR1 is KGHSH, CDR2 LQKENI. This CDR3 is built from 15 residues. CDR3 amino acids: CASSPPERRDEKLFF. The CDR3 nucleotides are TGTGCCAGCTCACCACCCGAGAGACGCGACGAAAAACTGTTTTTT.

The rearrangement joins TRBV19 to TRBJ2-1; 11 bases map to TRBD2. This CDR3 spans 15 amino acids. After removal of 4 bases from V and 1 base from J, the junction contained 0 bases not matched to a gene. Germline lookup yields CDR1 LNHDA and CDR2 SQIVND (reference sequence). The CDR3 here is CASSRLAGSYNEQFF. The CDR3 nucleotides are TGTGCCAGTAGTAGACTAGCGGGGTCCTACAATGAGCAGTTCTTC.

The chain has TRBV14 and TRBJ1-5, with a tentative D call TRBD1 (5 bases). V lost 0 bases and J lost 7, with 13 bases in between. The CDR3 runs 15 residues. The germline CDR1 and CDR2 sequences are SGHDN and FVKESK. The DNA for the CDR3 is TGTGCCAGCAGCCAAGAAGCAGGGCCCGACCAGCCCCAGCATTTT. Amino acid sequence: CASSQEAGPDQPQHF.

The genes are TRBV4-1 and TRBJ1-6, with 7 bases aligning to TRBD1. Germline V gene lookup returns CDR1 MGHRA and CDR2 YSYEKL. The V segment lost 5 bases and the J segment 5 bases; nucleotides outside the gene matches: 12. The CDR3 runs to 17 residues. The CDR3 nucleotides read TGCGCCAGCAGCTCTCCTGTTGACAGGGCCAATAATTCACCCCTCCACTTT. As protein: CASSSPVDRANNSPLHF.

This chain joins TRBV5-1 and TRBJ1-2; TRBD1 is a possible D gene (5 bases). The germline V gene encodes CDR1 SGHRS and CDR2 YFSETQ. With 2 bases removed from V and 8 bases from J, the gap between germline ends came to 13 bases. CDR3 length: 13 residues. The CDR3 region has the DNA TGCGCCAGCAGCTTAGAAGGGGTGGGCGGCTACACCTTC. This gives the protein CASSLEGVGGYTF.

The chain carries TRBV5-6 and TRBJ2-5; 10 bases align to TRBD1. In germline, CDR1 is SGHDT, CDR2 YYEEEE. There are 15 residues in the CDR3. J was trimmed by 5 bases and V by 1 base; bases with no gene match: 5. CDR3 nucleotide sequence: TGTGCCAGCAGCTTGAGGACAGGGGGTTGGGAGACCCAGTACTTC. Amino acids: CASSLRTGGWETQYF. Full variable domain (missing parts from reference TRBV5-6 and TRBJ2-5): DAGVTQSPTHLIKTRGQQVTLRCSPKSGHDTVSWYQQALGQGPQFIFQYYEEEERQRGNFPDRFSGHQFPNYSSELNVNALLLGDSALYLCASSLRTGGWETQYFGPGTRLLVL.

The CDR3 sequence is CASSFGSSNTEAFF. The CDR3 DNA is TGTGCCAGCAGCTTCGGCAGCTCGAACACTGAAGCTTTCTTT. The V gene is TRBV7-8, the J gene TRBJ1-1; D unresolved. This CDR3 contains 14 residues. Germline loops: CDR1 SGHVS, CDR2 FQNEAQ. The V gene lost 3 bases and the J gene lost 1 base, with 9 bases spanning the gap. Based on the CDR3 plus reference TRBV7-8 and TRBJ1-1, the full variable domain is GAGVSQSPRYKVAKRGQDVALRCDPISGHVSLFWYQQALGQGPEFLTYFQNEAQLDKSGLPSDRFFAERPEGSVSTLKIQRTQQEDSAVYLCASSFGSSNTEAFFGQGTRLTVV.

This chain joins TRBV28 and TRBJ2-7, with unresolved D. Between the trimmed V and J ends, which lost 0 bases and 4 bases, there was a span of 19 bases. The CDR3 sequence is 17 residues long. In germline, CDR1 is MDHEN, CDR2 SYDVKM. The CDR3 nucleotides read TGTGCCAGCAGTTTATGGTCGCAGGAAGGAGTGTGGTACGAGCAGTACTTC. It yields the protein CASSLWSQEGVWYEQYF.

The J gene is TRBJ2-1, the V gene TRBV9; a possible D gene is TRBD2 (7 bases). Germline V gene data show CDR1 as SGDLS and CDR2 as YYNGEE. The V and J ends lost 4 bases and 8 bases respectively, with 22 bases between them. The CDR3 contains 16 residues. The CDR3 reads CASSLGLTRGAHEQFF. CDR3 nucleotide sequence: TGTGCCAGCAGCCTAGGACTGACCCGGGGGGCCCATGAGCAGTTCTTC.

This chain links TRBV28 with TRBJ1-6; 7 positions match TRBD1. Per germline, CDR1 MDHEN and CDR2 SYDVKM. J gave up 6 bases and V 8 bases, and 10 bases lay outside the gene matches. The CDR3 sequence is 15 residues long. The CDR3 region has the DNA TGTGCCAGCTCTAGGGACAGAGCTGGTAATTCACCCCTCCACTTT. Protein product: CASSRDRAGNSPLHF.

The V and J genes are TRBV5-5 and TRBJ2-7, with D possibly TRBD1 on 5 matching bases. The CDR3 extends over 14 amino acids. Germline assignment: CDR1 SGHKS and CDR2 YYEKEE (reference sequence). The germline V and J ends were trimmed by 0 bases and 2 bases, with 9 bases remaining between them. CDR3 DNA sequence: TGTGCCAGCAGCTTGGGCAGGGATCCCTACGAGCAGTACGTC. It codes for CASSLGRDPYEQYV.

The rearrangement uses TRBV11-2 and TRBJ2-1, with 10 bases aligning to TRBD2. The CDR3 contains 15 residues. J lost 9 bases, V lost 5 bases, and 10 bases had no gene match. Looked up from germline, CDR1 is SGHAT and CDR2 is FQNNGV. In DNA form, the CDR3 reads TGTGCCAGCAGCCCCCCAGCGGGGGGGCCCTTTGAGCAGTTCTTC. Its protein product is CASSPPAGGPFEQFF.

The CDR3 loop is CASSEDQHPNTEAFF. In DNA form, the CDR3 reads TGTGCCAGCAGTGAAGACCAACACCCGAACACTGAAGCTTTCTTT. The chain links TRBV6-1 to TRBJ1-1; D unresolved. The CDR3 consists of 15 residues. V gave up 1 base and J gave up 1 base, with 10 bases separating them. Per the germline V gene, CDR1 is MNHNS and CDR2 is SASEGT.

The chain carries TRBV18 and TRBJ2-5; D gene ambiguous. The CDR3 sequence is 14 residues long. Germline CDR1 and CDR2: KGHSH and LQKENI. Trimming shortened V by 0 bases and J by 3 bases, and 8 bases separated the two germline ends. The CDR3 DNA sequence: TGTGCCAGCTCACCACCGGCCACAAAAGAGACCCAGTACTTC. Translated, it gives CASSPPATKETQYF.